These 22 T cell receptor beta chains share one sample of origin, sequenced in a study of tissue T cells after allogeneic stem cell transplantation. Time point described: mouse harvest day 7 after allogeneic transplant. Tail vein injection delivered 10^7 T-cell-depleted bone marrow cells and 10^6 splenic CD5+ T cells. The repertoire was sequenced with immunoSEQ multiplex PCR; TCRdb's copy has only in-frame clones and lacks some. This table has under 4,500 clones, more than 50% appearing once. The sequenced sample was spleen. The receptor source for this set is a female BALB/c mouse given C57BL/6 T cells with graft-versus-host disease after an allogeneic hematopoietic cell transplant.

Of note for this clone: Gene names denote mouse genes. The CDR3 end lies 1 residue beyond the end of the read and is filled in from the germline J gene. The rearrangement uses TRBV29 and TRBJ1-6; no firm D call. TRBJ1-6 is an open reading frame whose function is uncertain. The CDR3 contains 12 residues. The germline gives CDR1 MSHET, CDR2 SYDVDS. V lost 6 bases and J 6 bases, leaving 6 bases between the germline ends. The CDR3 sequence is CASSSLNSPLYF. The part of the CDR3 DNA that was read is TGTGCTAGCAGCTCTCTTAATTCGCCCCTCTAC.

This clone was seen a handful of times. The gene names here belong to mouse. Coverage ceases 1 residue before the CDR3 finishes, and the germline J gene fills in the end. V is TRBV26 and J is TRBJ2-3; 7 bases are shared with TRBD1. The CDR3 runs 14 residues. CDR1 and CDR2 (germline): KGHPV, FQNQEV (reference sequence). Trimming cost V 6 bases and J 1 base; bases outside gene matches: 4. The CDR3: CASSLDRGAETLYF. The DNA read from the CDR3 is TGTGCCAGCAGCCTCGACAGGGGTGCAGAAACGCTGTAT.

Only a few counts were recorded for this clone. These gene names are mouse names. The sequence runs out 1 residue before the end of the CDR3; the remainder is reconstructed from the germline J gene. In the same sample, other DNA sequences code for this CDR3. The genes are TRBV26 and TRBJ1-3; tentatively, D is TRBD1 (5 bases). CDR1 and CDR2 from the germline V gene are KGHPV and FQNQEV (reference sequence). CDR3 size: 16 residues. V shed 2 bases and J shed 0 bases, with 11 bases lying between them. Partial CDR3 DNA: TGTGCCAGCAGTCTGGGGGGGGGTGGTTCTGGAAATACGCTCTAT. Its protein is CASSLGGGGSGNTLY. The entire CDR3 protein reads CASSLGGGGSGNTLYF.

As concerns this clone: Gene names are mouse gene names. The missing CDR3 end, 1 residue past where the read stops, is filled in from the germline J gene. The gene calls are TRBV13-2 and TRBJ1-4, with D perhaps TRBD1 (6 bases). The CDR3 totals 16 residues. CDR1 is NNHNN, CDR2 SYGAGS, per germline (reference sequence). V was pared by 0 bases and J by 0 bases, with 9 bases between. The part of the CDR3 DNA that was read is TGTGCCAGCGGTGATGCCCACAGGGTTTCCAACGAAAGATTATTT. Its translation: CASGDAHRVSNERLF. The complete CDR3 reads CASGDAHRVSNERLFF.

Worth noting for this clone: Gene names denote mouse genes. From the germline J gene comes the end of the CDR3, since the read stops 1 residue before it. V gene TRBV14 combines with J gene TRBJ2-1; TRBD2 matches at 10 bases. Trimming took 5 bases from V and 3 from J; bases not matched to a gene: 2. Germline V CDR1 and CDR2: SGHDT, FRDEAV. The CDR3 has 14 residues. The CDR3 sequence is CASRGTGVYAEQFF. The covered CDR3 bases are TGTGCCAGCAGGGGGACTGGGGTCTATGCTGAGCAGTTC.

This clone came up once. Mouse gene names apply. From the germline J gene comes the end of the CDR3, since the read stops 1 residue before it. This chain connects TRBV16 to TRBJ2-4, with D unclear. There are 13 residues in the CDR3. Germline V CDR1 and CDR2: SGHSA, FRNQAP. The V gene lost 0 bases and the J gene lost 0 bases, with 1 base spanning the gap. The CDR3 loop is CASSLESQNTLYF. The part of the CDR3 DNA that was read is TGTGCAAGCAGCTTAGAAAGTCAAAACACCTTGTAC.

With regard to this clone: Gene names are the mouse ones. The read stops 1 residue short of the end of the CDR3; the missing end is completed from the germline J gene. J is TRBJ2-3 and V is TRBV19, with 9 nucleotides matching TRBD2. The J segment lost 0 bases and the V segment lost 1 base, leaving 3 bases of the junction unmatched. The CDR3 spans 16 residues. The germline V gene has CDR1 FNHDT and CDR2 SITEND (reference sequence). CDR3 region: CASSIPLGGSAETLYF. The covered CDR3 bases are TGTGCCAGCAGTATACCCCTGGGGGGGAGTGCAGAAACGCTGTAT. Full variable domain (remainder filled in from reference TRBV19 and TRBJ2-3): GGIITQTPKFLIGQEGQKLTLKCQQNFNHDTMYWYRQDSGKGLRLIYYSITENDLQKGDLSEGYDASREKKSSFSLTVTSAQKNEMAVFLCASSIPLGGSAETLYFGSGTRLTVL.

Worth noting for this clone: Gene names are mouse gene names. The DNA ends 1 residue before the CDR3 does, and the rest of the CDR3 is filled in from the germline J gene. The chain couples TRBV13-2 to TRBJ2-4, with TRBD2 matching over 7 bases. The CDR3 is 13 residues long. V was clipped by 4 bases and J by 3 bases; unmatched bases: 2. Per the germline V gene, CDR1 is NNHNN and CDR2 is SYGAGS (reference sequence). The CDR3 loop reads CASGLGDQNTLYF. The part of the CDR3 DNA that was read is TGTGCCAGCGGTCTGGGGGACCAAAACACCTTGTAC.

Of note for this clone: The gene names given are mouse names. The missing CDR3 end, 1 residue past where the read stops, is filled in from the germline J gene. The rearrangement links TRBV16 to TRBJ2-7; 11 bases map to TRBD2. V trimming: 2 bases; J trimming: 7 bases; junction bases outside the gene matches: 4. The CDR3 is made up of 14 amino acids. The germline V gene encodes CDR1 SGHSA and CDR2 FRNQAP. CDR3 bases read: TGTGCAAGCAGCTTACAGACTGGGGGGGACGAACAGTAC. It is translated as CASSLQTGGDEQY. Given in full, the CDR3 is CASSLQTGGDEQYF.

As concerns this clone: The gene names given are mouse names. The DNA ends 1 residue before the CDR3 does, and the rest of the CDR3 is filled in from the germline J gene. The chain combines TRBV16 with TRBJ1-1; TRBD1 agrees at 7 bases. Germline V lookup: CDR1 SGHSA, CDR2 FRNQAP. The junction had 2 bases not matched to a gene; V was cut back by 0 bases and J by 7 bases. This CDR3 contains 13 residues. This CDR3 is CASSLDPGGEVFF. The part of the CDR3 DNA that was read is TGTGCAAGCAGCTTAGATCCAGGGGGAGAAGTCTTC.

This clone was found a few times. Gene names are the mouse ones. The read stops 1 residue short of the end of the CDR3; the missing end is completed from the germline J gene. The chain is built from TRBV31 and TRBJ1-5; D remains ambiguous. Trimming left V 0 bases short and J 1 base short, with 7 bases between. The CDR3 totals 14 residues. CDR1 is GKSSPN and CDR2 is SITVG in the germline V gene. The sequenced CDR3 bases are TGTGCCTGGAGTCTACCGGACAACAACCAGGCTCCGCTT. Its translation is CAWSLPDNNQAPL. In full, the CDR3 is CAWSLPDNNQAPLF.

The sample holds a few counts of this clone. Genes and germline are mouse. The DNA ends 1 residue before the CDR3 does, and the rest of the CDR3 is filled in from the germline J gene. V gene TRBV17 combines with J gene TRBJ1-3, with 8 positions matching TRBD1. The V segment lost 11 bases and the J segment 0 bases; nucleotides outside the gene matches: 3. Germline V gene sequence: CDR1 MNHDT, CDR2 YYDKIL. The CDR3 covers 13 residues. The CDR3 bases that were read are TGTGCTTACAGGGGGTTTTCTGGAAATACGCTCTAT. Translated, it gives CAYRGFSGNTLY. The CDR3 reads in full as CAYRGFSGNTLYF.

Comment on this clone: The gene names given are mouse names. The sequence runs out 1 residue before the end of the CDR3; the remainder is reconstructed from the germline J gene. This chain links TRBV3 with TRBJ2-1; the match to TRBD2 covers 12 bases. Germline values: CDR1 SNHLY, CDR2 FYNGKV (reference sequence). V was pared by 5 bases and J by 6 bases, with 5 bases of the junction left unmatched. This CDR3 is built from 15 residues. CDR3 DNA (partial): TGTGCCAGCAGCCCGACTGGGGGGGCGCGTGCTGAGCAGTTC. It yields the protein CASSPTGGARAEQF. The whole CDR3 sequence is CASSPTGGARAEQFF. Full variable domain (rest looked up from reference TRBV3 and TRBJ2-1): GPKVLQIPSHQIIDMGQMVTLNCDPVSNHLYFYWYKQILGQQMEFLVNFYNGKVMEKSKLFKDQFSVERPDGSYFTLKIQPTALEDSAVYFCASSPTGGARAEQFFGPGTRLTVL.

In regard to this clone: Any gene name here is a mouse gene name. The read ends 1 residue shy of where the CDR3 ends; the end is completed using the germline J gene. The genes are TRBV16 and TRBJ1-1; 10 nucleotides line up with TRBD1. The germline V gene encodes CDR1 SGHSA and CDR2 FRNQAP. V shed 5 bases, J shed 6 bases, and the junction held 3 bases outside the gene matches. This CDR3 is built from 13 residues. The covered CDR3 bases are TGTGCAAGCAGCCCGGGGACAGGGGCAGAAGTCTTC. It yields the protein CASSPGTGAEVF. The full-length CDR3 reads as CASSPGTGAEVFF.

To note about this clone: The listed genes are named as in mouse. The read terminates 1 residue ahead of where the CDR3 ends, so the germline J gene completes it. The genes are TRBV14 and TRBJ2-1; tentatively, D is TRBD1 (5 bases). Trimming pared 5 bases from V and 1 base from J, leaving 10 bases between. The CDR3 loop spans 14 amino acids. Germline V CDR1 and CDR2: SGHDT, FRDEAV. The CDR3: CASSPAGNYAEQFF. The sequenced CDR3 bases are TGTGCCAGCAGCCCCGCAGGGAACTATGCTGAGCAGTTC.

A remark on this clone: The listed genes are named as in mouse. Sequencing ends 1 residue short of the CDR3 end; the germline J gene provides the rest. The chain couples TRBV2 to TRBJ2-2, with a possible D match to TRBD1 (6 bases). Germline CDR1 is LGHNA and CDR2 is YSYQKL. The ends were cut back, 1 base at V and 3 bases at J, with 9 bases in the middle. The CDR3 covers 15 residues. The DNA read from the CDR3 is TGTGCCAGCAGCCAAGCAGGGGTCTACACCGGGCAGCTCTAC. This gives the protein CASSQAGVYTGQLY. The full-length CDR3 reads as CASSQAGVYTGQLYF.

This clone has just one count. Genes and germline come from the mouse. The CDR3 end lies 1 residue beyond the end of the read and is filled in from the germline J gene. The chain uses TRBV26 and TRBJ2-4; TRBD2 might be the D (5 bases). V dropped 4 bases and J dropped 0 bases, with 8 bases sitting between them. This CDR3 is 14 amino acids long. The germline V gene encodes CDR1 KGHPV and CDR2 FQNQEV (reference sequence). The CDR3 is CASSRLGSQNTLYF. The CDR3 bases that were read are TGTGCCAGCAGTCGCCTGGGCAGTCAAAACACCTTGTAC.

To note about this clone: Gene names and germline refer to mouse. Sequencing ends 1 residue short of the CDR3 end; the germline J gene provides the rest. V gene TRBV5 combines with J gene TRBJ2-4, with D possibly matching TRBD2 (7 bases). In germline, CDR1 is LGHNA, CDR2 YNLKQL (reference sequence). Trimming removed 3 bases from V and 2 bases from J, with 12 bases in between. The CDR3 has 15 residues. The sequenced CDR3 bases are TGTGCCAGCAGCCAGGGGCTGGGGGCTCAAAACACCTTGTAC. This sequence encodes CASSQGLGAQNTLY. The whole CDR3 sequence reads CASSQGLGAQNTLYF.

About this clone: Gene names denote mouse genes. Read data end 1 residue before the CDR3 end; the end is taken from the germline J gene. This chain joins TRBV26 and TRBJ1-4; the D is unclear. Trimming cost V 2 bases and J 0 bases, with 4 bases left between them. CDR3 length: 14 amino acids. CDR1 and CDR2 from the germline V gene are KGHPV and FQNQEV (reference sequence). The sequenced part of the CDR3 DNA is TGTGCCAGCAGTCTGAAGTTTTCCAACGAAAGATTATTT. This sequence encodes CASSLKFSNERLF. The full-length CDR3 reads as CASSLKFSNERLFF. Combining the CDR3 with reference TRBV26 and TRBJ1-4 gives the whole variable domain NSKVIQTPRYLVKGQGQKAKMRCIPEKGHPVVFWYQQNKNNEFKFLINFQNQEVLQQIDMTEKRFSAECPSNSPCSLEIQSSEAGDSALYLCASSLKFSNERLFFGHGTKLSVL.

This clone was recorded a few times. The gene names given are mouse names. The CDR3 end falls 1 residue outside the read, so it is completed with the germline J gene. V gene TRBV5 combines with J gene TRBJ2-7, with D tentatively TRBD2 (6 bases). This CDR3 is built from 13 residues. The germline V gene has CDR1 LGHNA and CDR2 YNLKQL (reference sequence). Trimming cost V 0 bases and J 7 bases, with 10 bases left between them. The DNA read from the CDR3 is TGTGCCAGCAGCCAAGATTGGGGGTGGGAACAGTAC. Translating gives CASSQDWGWEQY. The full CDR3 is CASSQDWGWEQYF.

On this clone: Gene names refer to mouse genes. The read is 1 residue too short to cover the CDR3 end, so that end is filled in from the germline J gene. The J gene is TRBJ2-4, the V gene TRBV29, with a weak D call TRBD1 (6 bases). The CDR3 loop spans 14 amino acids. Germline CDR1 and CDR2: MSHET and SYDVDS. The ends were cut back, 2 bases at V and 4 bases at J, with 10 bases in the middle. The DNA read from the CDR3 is TGTGCTAGCAGTTTAAAGGGGACAAAAAACACCTTGTAC. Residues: CASSLKGTKNTLY. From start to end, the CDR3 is CASSLKGTKNTLYF.

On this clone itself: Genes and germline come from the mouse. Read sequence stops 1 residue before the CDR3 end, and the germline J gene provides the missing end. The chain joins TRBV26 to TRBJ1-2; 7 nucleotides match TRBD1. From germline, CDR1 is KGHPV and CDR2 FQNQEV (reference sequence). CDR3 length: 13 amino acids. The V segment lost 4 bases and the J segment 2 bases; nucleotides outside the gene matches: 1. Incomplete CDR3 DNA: TGTGCCAGCAGTCGACAGGGCAACTCCGACTACACC. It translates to CASSRQGNSDYT. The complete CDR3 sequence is CASSRQGNSDYTF.